This T cell receptor (beta chain) was observed in a study of cytomegalovirus exposure and HLA in healthy donors. Across the study: Most genotyped donors, around 86% of more than 300, had Caucasian-associated genetic ancestry. General study results and limits: One variant, a missense change in DCLRE1C, was linked in a later analysis to TCR beta V- and J-gene trimming. Being indistinguishable, some V segments were excluded, TRBV6-2 and TRBV6-3 among them. In a later analysis, the majority of CMV-associated beta chains seemingly showed HLA restriction.

Concerning this clone itself: The antigen remains unidentified.

The PCR was carried out with 60 Vbeta primers and 13 Jbeta primers. Clones were read by immunoSEQ multiplex PCR, and TCRdb kept only the in-frame ones, dropping some. The sample carries 130,000 to 150,000 clones, just under 85% recorded once. Germline CDR1 is SGHTA and CDR2 is FQGNSA. The CDR3 covers 15 residues. The V and J ends lost 1 base and 2 bases respectively, with 10 bases between them. The origin of this receptor is a man aged 35 to 55 in good health and CMV-seropositive. V usage is TRBV7-2 and J usage is TRBJ2-3; no reliable D call. Sample: PBMCs. The CDR3 region has the DNA TGTGCCAGCAGCTTAGGAAAACATCTCACAGATACGCAGTATTTT. This codes for CASSLGKHLTDTQYF.